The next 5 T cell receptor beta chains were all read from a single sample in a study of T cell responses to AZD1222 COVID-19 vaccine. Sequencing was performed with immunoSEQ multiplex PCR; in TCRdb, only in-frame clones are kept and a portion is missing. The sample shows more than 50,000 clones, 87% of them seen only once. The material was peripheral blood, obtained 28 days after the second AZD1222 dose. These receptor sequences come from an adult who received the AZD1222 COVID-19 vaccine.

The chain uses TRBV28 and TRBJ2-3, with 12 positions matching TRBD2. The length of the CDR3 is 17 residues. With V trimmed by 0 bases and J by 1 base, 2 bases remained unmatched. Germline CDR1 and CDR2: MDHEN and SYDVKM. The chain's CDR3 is CASSLWLAGGGTDTQYF. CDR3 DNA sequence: TGTGCCAGCAGTTTATGGCTAGCGGGAGGGGGCACAGATACGCAGTATTTT.

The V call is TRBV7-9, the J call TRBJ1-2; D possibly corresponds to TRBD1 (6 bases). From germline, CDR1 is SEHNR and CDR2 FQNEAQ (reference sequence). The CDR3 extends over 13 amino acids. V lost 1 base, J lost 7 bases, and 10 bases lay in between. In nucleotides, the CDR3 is TGTGCCAGCAGCTTAGACAGGGTTGGTGGCTACACCTTC. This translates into CASSLDRVGGYTF.

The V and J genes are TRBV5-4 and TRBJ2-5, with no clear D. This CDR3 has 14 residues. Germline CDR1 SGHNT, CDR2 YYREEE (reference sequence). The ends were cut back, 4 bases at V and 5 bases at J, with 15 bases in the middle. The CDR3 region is CASSLERTAETQYF. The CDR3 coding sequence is TGTGCCAGCAGCCTGGAGAGGACGGCCGAGACCCAGTACTTC.

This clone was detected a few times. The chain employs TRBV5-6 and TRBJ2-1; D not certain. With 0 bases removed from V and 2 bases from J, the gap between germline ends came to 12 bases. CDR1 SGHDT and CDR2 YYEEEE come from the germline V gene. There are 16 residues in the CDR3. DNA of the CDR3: TGTGCCAGCAGCTTGGTCAGACTTTTTCCCTACAATGAGCAGTTCTTC. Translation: CASSLVRLFPYNEQFF.

The CDR3: CASSPGQGAYEQYF. The DNA for the CDR3 is TGTGCCAGCAGCCCGGGACAGGGAGCCTACGAGCAGTACTTC. The chain links TRBV7-9 to TRBJ2-7; 9 nucleotides match TRBD1. Germline trimming cut 5 bases from V and 2 bases from J; bases unmatched to any gene: 4. The CDR3 is 14 residues long. In germline, CDR1 is SEHNR, CDR2 FQNEAQ (reference sequence).